The sequence of this TCR beta chain was determined in a study of blood T cell repertoires in COVID-19. Study-wide background: The origin of the acute and convalescent COVID-19 samples was the United States, Italy and Spain.

Sequencing was performed with immunoSEQ multiplex PCR; in TCRdb, only in-frame clones are kept and a portion is missing. The data contain about 76,000 clones, about 85% of them singletons. Per germline, CDR1 MRHNA and CDR2 SNTAGT. This CDR3 region has 13 residues. V was pared by 2 bases and J by 10 bases, with 9 bases between. The sequenced sample consisted of peripheral blood. The gene calls are TRBV6-4 and TRBJ1-6, with no clear D. This TCR was sampled from a man between 60 and 75 years old with COVID-19, enrolled during active disease. CDR3 coding DNA: TGTGCCAGCAGTGACCTATCGGGATCACCCCTCCACTTT. Its protein is CASSDLSGSPLHF.